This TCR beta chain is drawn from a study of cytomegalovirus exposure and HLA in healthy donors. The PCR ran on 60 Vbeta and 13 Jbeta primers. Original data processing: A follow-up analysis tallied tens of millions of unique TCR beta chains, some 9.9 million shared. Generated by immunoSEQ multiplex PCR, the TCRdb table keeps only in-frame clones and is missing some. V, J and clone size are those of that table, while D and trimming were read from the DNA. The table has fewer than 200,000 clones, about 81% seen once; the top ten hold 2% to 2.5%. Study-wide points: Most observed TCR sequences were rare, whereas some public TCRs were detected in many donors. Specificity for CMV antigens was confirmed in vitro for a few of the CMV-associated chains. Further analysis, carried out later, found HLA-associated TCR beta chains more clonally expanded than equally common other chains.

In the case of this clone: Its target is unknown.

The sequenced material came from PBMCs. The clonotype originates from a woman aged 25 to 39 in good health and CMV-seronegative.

The DNA for the CDR3 is TGTGCCAGCAGTTATTTAGGGCGGGAACCGTTCTTC. Protein product: CASSYLGREPFF. J is TRBJ2-1 and V is TRBV6-6, with D perhaps matching TRBD2 (6 bases). Per the germline V gene, CDR1 is MNHNY and CDR2 is SVGAGI (reference sequence). Between the trimmed V and J ends, which lost 3 bases and 15 bases, there was a span of 15 bases. The CDR3 length is 12 residues.